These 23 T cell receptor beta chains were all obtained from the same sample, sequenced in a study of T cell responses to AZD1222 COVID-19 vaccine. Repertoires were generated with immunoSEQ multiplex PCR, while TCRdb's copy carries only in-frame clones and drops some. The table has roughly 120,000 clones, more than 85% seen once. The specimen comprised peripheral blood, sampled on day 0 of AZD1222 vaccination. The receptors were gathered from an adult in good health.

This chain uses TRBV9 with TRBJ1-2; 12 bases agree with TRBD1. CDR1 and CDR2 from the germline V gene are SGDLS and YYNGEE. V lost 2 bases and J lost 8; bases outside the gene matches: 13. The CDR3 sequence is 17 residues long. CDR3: CASSVADGTGGAYGYTF. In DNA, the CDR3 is TGTGCCAGCAGCGTGGCGGATGGGACAGGGGGCGCTTACGGCTACACCTTC.

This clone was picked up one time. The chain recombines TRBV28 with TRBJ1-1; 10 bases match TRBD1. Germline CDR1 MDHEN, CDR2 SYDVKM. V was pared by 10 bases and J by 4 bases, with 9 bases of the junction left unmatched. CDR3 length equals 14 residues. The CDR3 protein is CATLDRGRGTEAFF. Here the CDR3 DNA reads TGTGCCACCCTAGACAGGGGGCGAGGCACTGAAGCTTTCTTT.

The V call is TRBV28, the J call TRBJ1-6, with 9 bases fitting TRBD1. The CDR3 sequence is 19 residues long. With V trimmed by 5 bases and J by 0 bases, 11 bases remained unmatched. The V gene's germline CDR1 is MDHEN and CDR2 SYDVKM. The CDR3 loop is CASSPGQGSPSSYNSPLHF. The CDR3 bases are TGTGCCAGCAGTCCGGGACAGGGTTCCCCGAGCTCCTATAATTCACCCCTCCACTTT. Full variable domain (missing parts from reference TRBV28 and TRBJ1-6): DVKVTQSSRYLVKRTGEKVFLECVQDMDHENMFWYRQDPGLGLRLIYFSYDVKMKEKGDIPEGYSVSREKKERFSLILESASTNQTSMYLCASSPGQGSPSSYNSPLHFGNGTRLTVT.

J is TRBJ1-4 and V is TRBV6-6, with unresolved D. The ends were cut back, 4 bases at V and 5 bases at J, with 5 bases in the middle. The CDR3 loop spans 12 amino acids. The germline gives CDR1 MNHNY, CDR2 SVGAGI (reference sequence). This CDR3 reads CASSSQNEKLFF. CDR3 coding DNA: TGTGCCAGCAGTTCGCAGAATGAAAAACTGTTTTTT.

CDR3 bases: TGTGCCAGCAGCTTTCGACCCGGGACAGGGAAAGAGACCCAGTACTTC. Its protein product is CASSFRPGTGKETQYF. The chain carries TRBV7-8 and TRBJ2-5; 9 nucleotides align to TRBD1. The CDR3 extends over 16 amino acids. V shed 3 bases, J shed 3 bases, and the junction held 8 bases outside the gene matches. CDR1 and CDR2 from the germline V gene are SGHVS and FQNEAQ.

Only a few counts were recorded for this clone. DNA of the CDR3: TGTGCCAGCAGCTTAGGAGGGGGCAACTACGAGCAGTACTTC. Translated, it gives CASSLGGGNYEQYF. The chain has TRBV7-3 and TRBJ2-7; a possible D gene is TRBD1 (7 bases). Germline assignment: CDR1 SGHTA and CDR2 FQGTGA. The CDR3 contains 14 residues. V was clipped by 2 bases and J by 3 bases, with 11 bases between them.

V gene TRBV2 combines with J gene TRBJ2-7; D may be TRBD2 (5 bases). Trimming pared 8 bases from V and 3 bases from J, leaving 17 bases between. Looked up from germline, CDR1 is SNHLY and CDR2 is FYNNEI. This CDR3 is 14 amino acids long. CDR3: CASVPGSQVYEQYF. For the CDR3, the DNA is TGTGCCAGCGTGCCGGGATCCCAGGTCTACGAGCAGTACTTC.

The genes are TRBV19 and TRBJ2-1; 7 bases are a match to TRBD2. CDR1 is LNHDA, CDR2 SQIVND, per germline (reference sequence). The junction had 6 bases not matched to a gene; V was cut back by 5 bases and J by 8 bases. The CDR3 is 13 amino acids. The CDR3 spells CASSFSGWDEQFF. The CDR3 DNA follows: TGTGCCAGTAGTTTTAGCGGGTGGGATGAGCAGTTCTTC.

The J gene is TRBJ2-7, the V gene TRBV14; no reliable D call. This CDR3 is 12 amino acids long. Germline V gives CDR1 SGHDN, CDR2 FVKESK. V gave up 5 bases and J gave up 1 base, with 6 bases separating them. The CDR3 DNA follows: TGTGCCAGCAGCTGGAGTTCCTACGAGCAGTACTTC. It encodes CASSWSSYEQYF.

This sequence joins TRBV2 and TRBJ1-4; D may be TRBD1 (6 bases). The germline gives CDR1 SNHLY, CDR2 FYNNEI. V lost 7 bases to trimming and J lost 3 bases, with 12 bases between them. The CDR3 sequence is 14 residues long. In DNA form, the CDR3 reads TGTGCCAGCATGGTAGGGGGATCTAATGAAAAACTGTTTTTT. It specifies CASMVGGSNEKLFF. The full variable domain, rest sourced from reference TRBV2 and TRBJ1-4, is EPEVTQTPSHQVTQMGQEVILRCVPISNHLYFYWYRQILGQKVEFLVSFYNNEISEKSEIFDDQFSVERPDGSNFTLKIRSTKLEDSAMYFCASMVGGSNEKLFFGSGTQLSVL.

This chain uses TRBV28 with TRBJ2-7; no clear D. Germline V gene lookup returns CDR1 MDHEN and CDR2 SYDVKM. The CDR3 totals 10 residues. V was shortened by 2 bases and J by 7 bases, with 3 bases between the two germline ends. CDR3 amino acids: CASSLEEQYF. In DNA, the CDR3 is TGTGCCAGCAGTTTAGAAGAGCAGTACTTC.

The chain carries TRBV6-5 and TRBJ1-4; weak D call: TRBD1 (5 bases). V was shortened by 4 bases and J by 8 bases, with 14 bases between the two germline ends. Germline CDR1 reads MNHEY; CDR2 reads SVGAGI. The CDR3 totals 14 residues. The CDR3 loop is CASSWGLEGEKLFF. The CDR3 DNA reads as TGTGCCAGCAGTTGGGGACTGGAAGGGGAAAAACTGTTTTTT.

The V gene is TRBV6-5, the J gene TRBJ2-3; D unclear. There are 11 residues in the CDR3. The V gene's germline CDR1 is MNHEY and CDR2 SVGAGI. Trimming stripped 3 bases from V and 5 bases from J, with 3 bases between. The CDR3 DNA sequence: TGTGCCAGCAGTTATTTAGATACGCAGTATTTT. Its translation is CASSYLDTQYF.

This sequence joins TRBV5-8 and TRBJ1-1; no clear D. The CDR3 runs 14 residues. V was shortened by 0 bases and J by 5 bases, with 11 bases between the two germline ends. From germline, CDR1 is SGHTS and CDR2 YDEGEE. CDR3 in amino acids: CASSLGVRRTEAFF. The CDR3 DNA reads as TGTGCCAGCAGCTTGGGGGTCCGACGGACTGAAGCTTTCTTT.

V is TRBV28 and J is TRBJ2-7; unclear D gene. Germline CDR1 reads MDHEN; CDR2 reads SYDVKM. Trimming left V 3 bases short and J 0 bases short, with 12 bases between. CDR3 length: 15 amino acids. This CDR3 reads CASSFRLLFSYEQYF. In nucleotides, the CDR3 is TGTGCCAGCAGTTTTCGGCTTCTATTCTCCTACGAGCAGTACTTC.

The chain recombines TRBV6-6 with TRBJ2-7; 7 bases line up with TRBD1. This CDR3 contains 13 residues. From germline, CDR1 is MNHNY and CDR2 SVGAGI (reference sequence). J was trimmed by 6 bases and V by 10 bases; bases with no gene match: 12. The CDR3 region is CATKGASGAEQYF. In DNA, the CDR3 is TGTGCCACCAAGGGGGCCTCGGGTGCCGAGCAGTACTTC.

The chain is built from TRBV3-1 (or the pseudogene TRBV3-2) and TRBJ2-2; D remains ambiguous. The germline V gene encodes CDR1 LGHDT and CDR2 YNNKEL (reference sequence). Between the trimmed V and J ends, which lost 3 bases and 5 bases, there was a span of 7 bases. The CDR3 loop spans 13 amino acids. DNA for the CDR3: TGTGCCAGCAGCCACGTCGGAACCGGGGAGCTGTTTTTT. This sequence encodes CASSHVGTGELFF.

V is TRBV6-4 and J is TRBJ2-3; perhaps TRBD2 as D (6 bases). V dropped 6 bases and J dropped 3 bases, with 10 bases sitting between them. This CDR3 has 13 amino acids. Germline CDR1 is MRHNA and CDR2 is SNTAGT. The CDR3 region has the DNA TGTGCCAGCAGCCCTGGGGGGACAGATACGCAGTATTTT. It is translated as CASSPGGTDTQYF.

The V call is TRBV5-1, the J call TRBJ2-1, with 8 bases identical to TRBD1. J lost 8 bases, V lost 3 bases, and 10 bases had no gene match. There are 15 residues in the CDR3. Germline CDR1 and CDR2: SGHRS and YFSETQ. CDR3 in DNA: TGCGCCAGCAGCTCCGGACAGGGAATATTCTATGAGCAGTTCTTC. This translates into CASSSGQGIFYEQFF. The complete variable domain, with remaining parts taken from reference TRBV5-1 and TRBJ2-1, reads KAGVTQTPRYLIKTRGQQVTLSCSPISGHRSVSWYQQTPGQGLQFLFEYFSETQRNKGNFPGRFSGRQFSNSRSEMNVSTLELGDSALYLCASSSGQGIFYEQFFGPGTRLTVL.

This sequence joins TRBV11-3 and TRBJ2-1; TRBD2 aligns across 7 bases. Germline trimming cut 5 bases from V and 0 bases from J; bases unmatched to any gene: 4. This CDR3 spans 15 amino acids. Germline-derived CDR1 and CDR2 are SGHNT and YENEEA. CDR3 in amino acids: CASSPWTSSYNEQFF. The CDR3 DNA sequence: TGTGCCAGCAGCCCTTGGACTAGCTCCTACAATGAGCAGTTCTTC.

CDR3 residues: CASSPGPYNSPLHF. CDR3 coding DNA: TGTGCCAGCTCACCGGGTCCCTATAATTCACCCCTCCACTTT. The gene calls are TRBV18 and TRBJ1-6; D not resolved. In germline, CDR1 is KGHSH, CDR2 LQKENI. V lost 3 bases to trimming and J lost 2 bases, with 5 bases between them. CDR3 length equals 14 residues.

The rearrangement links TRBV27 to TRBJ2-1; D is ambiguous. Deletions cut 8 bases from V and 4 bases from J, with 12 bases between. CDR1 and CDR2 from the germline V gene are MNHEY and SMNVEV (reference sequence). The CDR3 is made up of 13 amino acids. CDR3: CASARLGYNEQFF. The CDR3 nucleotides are TGTGCCAGCGCTAGGTTGGGTTACAATGAGCAGTTCTTC.

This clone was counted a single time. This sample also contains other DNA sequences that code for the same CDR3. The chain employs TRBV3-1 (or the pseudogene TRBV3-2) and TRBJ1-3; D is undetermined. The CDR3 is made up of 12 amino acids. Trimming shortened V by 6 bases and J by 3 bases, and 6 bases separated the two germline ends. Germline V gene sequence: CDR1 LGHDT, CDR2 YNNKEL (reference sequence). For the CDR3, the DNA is TGTGCCAGCAGTCCGGTTGGAAACACCATATATTTT. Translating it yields CASSPVGNTIYF.